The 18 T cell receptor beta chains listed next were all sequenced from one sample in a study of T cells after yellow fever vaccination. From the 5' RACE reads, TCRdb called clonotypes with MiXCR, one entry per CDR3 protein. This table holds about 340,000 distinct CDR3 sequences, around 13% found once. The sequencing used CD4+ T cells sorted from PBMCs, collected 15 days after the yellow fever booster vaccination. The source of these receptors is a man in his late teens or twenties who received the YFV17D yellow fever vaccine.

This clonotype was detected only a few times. The CDR3 sequence: CASSFGAGGSLAYNEQFF. The CDR3 bases are TGCGCCAGCAGCTTCGGAGCGGGGGGGTCATTGGCCTACAATGAGCAGTTCTTC. This chain joins TRBV5-1 and TRBJ2-1; 10 positions agree with TRBD2. Trimming removed 2 bases from V and 2 bases from J; junction bases left unmatched: 10. CDR3 length equals 18 residues. Germline CDR1 is SGHRS and CDR2 is YFSETQ.

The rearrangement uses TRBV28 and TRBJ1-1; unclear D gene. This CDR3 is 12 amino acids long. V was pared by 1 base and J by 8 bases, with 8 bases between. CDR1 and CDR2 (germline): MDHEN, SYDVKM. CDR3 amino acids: CASSLYRREAFF. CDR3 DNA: TGTGCCAGCAGTTTATACCGGAGGGAAGCTTTCTTT. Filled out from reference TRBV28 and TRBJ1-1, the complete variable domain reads DVKVTQSSRYLVKRTGEKVFLECVQDMDHENMFWYRQDPGLGLRLIYFSYDVKMKEKGDIPEGYSVSREKKERFSLILESASTNQTSMYLCASSLYRREAFFGQGTRLTVV.

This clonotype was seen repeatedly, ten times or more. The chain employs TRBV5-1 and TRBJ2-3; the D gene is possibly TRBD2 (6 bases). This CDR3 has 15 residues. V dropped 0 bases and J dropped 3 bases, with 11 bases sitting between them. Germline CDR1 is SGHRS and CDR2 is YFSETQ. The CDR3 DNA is TGCGCCAGCAGCTTGGTGGCGGGATTGACAGATACGCAGTATTTT. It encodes CASSLVAGLTDTQYF.

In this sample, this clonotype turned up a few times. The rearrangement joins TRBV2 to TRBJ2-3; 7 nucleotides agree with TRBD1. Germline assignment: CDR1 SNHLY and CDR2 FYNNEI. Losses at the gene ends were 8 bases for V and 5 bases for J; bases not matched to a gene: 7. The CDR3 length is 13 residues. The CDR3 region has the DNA TGTGCCAGCCCAAGACAGGGTCAAGATACGCAGTATTTT. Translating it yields CASPRQGQDTQYF.

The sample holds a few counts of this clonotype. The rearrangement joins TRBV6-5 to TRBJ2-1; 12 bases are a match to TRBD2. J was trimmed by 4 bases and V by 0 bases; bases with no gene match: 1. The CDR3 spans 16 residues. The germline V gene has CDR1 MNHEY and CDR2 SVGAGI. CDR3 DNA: TGTGCCAGCAGTTACTCGGGACTAGCGGGTTACAATGAGCAGTTCTTC. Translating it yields CASSYSGLAGYNEQFF.

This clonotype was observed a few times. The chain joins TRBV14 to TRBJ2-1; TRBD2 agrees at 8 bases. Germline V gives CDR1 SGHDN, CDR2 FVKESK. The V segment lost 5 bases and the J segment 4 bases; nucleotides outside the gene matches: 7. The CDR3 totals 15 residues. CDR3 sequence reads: CASSYRGGAYNEQFF. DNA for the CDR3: TGTGCCAGCAGCTACCGGGGGGGCGCATACAATGAGCAGTTCTTC.

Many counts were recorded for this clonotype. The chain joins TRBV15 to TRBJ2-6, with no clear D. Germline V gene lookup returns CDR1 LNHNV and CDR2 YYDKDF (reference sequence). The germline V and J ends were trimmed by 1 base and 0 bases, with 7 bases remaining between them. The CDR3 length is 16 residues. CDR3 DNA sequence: TGTGCCACCAGCAGAGCACGGACCTCTGGGGCCAACGTCCTGACTTTC. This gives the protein CATSRARTSGANVLTF.

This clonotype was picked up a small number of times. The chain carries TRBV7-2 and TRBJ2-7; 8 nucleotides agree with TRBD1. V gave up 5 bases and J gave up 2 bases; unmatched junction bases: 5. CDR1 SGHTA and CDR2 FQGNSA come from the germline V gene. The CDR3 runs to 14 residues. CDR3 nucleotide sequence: TGTGCCAGCAGCATCGGGACAGGTCCCTACGAGCAGTACTTC. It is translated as CASSIGTGPYEQYF.

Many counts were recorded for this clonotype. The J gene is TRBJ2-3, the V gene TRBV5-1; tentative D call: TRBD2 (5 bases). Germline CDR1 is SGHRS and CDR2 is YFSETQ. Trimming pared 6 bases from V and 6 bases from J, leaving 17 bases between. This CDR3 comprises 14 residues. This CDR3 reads CASNEGQDWDTQYF. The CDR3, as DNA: TGCGCCAGCAACGAAGGGCAGGACTGGGATACGCAGTATTTT.

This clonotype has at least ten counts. The CDR3 DNA is TGCGCCAGCAGCAGGGACTTCGTCGGAAACACCATATATTTT. This codes for CASSRDFVGNTIYF. The chain couples TRBV5-1 to TRBJ1-3; D perhaps matches TRBD1 (5 bases). The CDR3 is 14 residues long. The germline V and J ends were trimmed by 4 bases and 4 bases, with 12 bases remaining between them. Germline V gene lookup returns CDR1 SGHRS and CDR2 YFSETQ.

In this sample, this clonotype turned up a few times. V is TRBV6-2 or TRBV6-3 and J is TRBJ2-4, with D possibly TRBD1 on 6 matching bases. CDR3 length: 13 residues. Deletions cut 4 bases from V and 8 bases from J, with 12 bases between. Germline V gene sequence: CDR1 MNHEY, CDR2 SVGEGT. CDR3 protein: CASSLTGLDIQYF. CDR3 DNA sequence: TGTGCCAGCAGTTTAACAGGGCTGGACATTCAGTACTTC.

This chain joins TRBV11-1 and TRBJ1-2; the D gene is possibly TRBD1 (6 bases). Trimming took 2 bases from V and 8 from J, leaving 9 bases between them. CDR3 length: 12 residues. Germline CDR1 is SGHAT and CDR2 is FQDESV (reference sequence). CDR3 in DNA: TGTGCCAGCAGCTTACAGGGGCGAGGCTACACCTTC. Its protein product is CASSLQGRGYTF.

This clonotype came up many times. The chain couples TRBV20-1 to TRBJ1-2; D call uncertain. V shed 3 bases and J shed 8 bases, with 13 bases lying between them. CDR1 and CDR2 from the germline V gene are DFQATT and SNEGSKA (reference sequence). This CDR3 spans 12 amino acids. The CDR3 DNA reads TGCAGTGCTAGGGTTGACAACCGCGGCTACACCTTC. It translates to CSARVDNRGYTF.

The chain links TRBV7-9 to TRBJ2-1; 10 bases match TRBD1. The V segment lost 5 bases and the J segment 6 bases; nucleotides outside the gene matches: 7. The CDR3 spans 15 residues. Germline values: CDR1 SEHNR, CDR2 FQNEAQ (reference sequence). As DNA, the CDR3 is TGTGCCAGCAGCGTGGGACAGGGGTCGGGCAATGAGCAGTTCTTC. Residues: CASSVGQGSGNEQFF.

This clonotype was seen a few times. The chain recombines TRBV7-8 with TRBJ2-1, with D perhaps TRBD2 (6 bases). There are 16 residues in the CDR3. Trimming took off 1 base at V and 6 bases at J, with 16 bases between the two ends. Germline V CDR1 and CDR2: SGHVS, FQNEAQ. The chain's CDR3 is CASSLGATRGSNEQFF. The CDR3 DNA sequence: TGTGCCAGCAGCTTAGGTGCGACTAGAGGCTCCAATGAGCAGTTCTTC.

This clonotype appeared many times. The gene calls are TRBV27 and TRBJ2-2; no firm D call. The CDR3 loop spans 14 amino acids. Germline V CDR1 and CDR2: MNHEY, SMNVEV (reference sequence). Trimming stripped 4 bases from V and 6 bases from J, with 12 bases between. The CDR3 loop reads CASSSQSRPGELFF. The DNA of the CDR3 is TGTGCCAGCAGTTCACAGAGCAGGCCCGGGGAGCTGTTTTTT.

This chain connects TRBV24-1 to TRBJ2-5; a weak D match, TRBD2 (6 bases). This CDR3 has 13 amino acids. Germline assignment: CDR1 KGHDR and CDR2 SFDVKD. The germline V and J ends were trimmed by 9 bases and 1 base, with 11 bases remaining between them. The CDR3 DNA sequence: TGTGCCACCGCCCGGGGGATCCAAGAGACCCAGTACTTC. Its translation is CATARGIQETQYF.

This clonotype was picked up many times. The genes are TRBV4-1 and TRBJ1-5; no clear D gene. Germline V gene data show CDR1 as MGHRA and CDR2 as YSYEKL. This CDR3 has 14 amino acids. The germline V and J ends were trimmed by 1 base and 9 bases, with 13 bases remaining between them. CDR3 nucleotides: TGCGCCAGCAGCCAAGTATCACCGGAGGGGCCCCAGCATTTT. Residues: CASSQVSPEGPQHF.